A single sample gave rise to the 19 T cell receptor beta chains below, sequenced in a study of regulatory T cells in long-lasting Graves disease. Time point reported: newly diagnosed GD, antithyroid drugs for less than 3 months. PBMC-derived RNA was used for the TCR library. Arm-PCR with iRepertoire HTBI primers amplified the CDR3 regions for these TCR beta libraries. TCRdb reprocessed the multiplex PCR reads with MiXCR, giving one entry per CDR3 protein. Here the sample spans about 620,000 distinct CDR3 sequences, approximately 15% being singletons. The sample was also reused in another study, on T cells in Graves' hyperthyroidism and ophthalmopathy.

The material was peripheral blood mononuclear cells (PBMCs), obtained at new diagnosis, from a patient treated with antithyroid drugs. The receptors were gathered from a woman aged 25 to 39 with Graves disease.

A few counts support this clonotype. V is TRBV24-1 and J is TRBJ2-5; TRBD1 agrees at 9 bases. Germline V gives CDR1 KGHDR, CDR2 SFDVKD. Losses at the gene ends were 3 bases for V and 3 bases for J; bases not matched to a gene: 4. The CDR3 runs to 15 residues. CDR3 DNA: TGTGCCACCAGTGATGCGGGACAGGGAAAAGAGACCCAGTACTTC. It translates to CATSDAGQGKETQYF.

This clonotype was detected ten times or more. The CDR3 here is CSAEDRADYGYTF. The CDR3 DNA sequence: TGCAGTGCAGAGGACAGGGCTGACTATGGCTACACCTTC. V gene TRBV20-1 combines with J gene TRBJ1-2, with 8 positions matching TRBD1. CDR1 DFQATT and CDR2 SNEGSKA come from the germline V gene (reference sequence). The CDR3 contains 13 residues. V lost 6 bases, J lost 3 bases, and 6 bases stayed unmatched.

The chain is built from TRBV19 and TRBJ1-2, with 9 bases lining up with TRBD1. The CDR3 has 15 residues. Unmatched junction bases numbered 10, after V lost 3 bases and J lost 8 bases. Germline-derived CDR1 and CDR2 are LNHDA and SQIVND (reference sequence). The DNA for the CDR3 is TGTGCCAGTAGTATTGGTGCCGGGACAGGGAGCGGCTACACCTTC. Translation: CASSIGAGTGSGYTF. Full variable domain (missing parts from reference TRBV19 and TRBJ1-2): DGGITQSPKYLFRKEGQNVTLSCEQNLNHDAMYWYRQDPGQGLRLIYYSQIVNDFQKGDIAEGYSVSREKKESFPLTVTSAQKNPTAFYLCASSIGAGTGSGYTFGSGTRLTVV.

V gene TRBV20-1 combines with J gene TRBJ1-2, with a weak D call TRBD1 (5 bases). V was cut by 6 bases and J by 7 bases, with 12 bases left in between. The CDR3 loop spans 11 amino acids. CDR1 is DFQATT and CDR2 is SNEGSKA in the germline V gene (reference sequence). CDR3 sequence (DNA): TGCAGTGCGGTGGGGACTATTGGCTACACCTTC. Amino acids: CSAVGTIGYTF.

This clonotype occurred a few times. The chain recombines TRBV3-1 with TRBJ1-6, with TRBD1 as a possible D gene (6 bases). This CDR3 contains 15 residues. Trimming took off 4 bases at V and 8 bases at J, with 15 bases between the two ends. The germline gives CDR1 LGHDT, CDR2 YNNKEL (reference sequence). The CDR3 DNA is TGTGCCAGCAGCCCCGCCGGGCAGGGGTATTCACCCCTCCACTTT. The encoded protein is CASSPAGQGYSPLHF.

This clonotype was observed at least ten times. The genes are TRBV2 and TRBJ1-5; 8 bases agree with TRBD1. The CDR3 is 16 residues long. Losses at the gene ends were 5 bases for V and 6 bases for J; bases not matched to a gene: 12. CDR1 SNHLY and CDR2 FYNNEI come from the germline V gene. The CDR3 reads CASSIGQGRISQPQHF. In nucleotides, the CDR3 is TGTGCCAGCAGTATTGGACAGGGAAGGATTTCTCAGCCCCAGCATTTT.

In its sample, this clonotype was seen many times. The chain combines TRBV20-1 with TRBJ2-7, with a possible D match to TRBD2 (6 bases). CDR3 length: 13 amino acids. The germline gives CDR1 DFQATT, CDR2 SNEGSKA (reference sequence). Trimming shortened V by 1 base and J by 6 bases, and 13 bases separated the two germline ends. The CDR3 DNA reads TGCAGTGCTAGAGTGGGGGGTCTAGCCGAGCAGTACTTC. Residues: CSARVGGLAEQYF.

This clonotype was observed a handful of times. The V and J genes are TRBV24-1 and TRBJ2-7, with TRBD2 matching 8 bases. The V and J ends lost 4 bases and 4 bases, in that order; junction bases with no gene match: 2. Germline V CDR1 and CDR2: KGHDR, SFDVKD. The CDR3 consists of 13 residues. The CDR3 loop reads CATSEPGGYEQYF. The CDR3 region has the DNA TGTGCCACCAGTGAGCCGGGGGGGTACGAGCAGTACTTC.

This clonotype was seen repeatedly, ten times or more. The J gene is TRBJ1-5, the V gene TRBV28; the match to TRBD1 covers 9 bases. The CDR3 runs to 14 residues. With V trimmed by 6 bases and J by 4 bases, 4 bases remained unmatched. Germline lookup yields CDR1 MDHEN and CDR2 SYDVKM. CDR3 nucleotides: TGTGCCAGCAGCCATGGGACAGGGAATCAGCCCCAGCATTTT. Translated: CASSHGTGNQPQHF.

This clonotype was picked up many times. The chain uses TRBV6-2 or TRBV6-3 and TRBJ2-5; a possible D gene is TRBD2 (6 bases). The CDR3 loop spans 14 amino acids. The germline V and J ends were trimmed by 5 bases and 5 bases, with 15 bases remaining between them. Germline V gene sequence: CDR1 MNHEY, CDR2 SVGEGT. The CDR3 is CASSESPLAETQYF. The CDR3 DNA is TGTGCCAGCAGTGAAAGTCCGCTAGCGGAGACCCAGTACTTC.

This clonotype showed up just a few times. CDR3 DNA sequence: TGCGCCAGCAGCCAAGGACCCGGCGGGACTAGCGGGAGGACATACGAGCAGTACTTC. Translated: CASSQGPGGTSGRTYEQYF. The chain is built from TRBV4-1 and TRBJ2-7; TRBD2 aligns across 15 bases. CDR1 and CDR2 (germline): MGHRA, YSYEKL. Trimming took 1 base from V and 4 from J; bases not matched to a gene: 11. The CDR3 totals 19 residues.

This clonotype came up once. The chain links TRBV19 to TRBJ1-5; possible D gene TRBD1, 6 bases. This CDR3 is 13 amino acids long. V was trimmed by 5 bases and J by 7 bases, leaving 12 bases between them. Germline V gene data show CDR1 as LNHDA and CDR2 as SQIVND (reference sequence). The CDR3 coding sequence is TGTGCCAGTAGTCGGGACACCTACCAGCCCCAGCATTTT. Its protein is CASSRDTYQPQHF.

This clonotype was seen many times. The chain uses TRBV12-3 or TRBV12-4 and TRBJ2-1, with D hard to call. This CDR3 is built from 13 residues. Trimming removed 2 bases from V and 9 bases from J, with 11 bases in between. CDR3 loop: CASSLRFVPEQFF. CDR3 bases: TGTGCCAGCAGTTTAAGGTTTGTGCCTGAGCAGTTCTTC.

This clonotype has at least ten counts. The V call is TRBV27, the J call TRBJ2-3; D is possibly TRBD1 (6 bases). Germline V gene sequence: CDR1 MNHEY, CDR2 SMNVEV (reference sequence). Trimming pared 3 bases from V and 4 bases from J, leaving 11 bases between. The CDR3 contains 14 residues. CDR3 sequence: CASSFFRGSDTQYF. CDR3 coding DNA: TGTGCCAGCAGTTTCTTCAGGGGCTCAGATACGCAGTATTTT.

This clonotype was counted many times. The chain uses TRBV7-8 and TRBJ2-3; D ambiguous. Trimming took 5 bases from V and 3 from J, leaving 12 bases between them. Germline loops: CDR1 SGHVS, CDR2 FQNEAQ. The length of the CDR3 is 14 residues. Here the CDR3 reads CASSPPRVTDTQYF. The CDR3 coding sequence is TGTGCCAGCAGCCCACCCCGGGTGACAGATACGCAGTATTTT.

This chain uses TRBV28 with TRBJ2-3, with 12 bases that match TRBD2. Germline assignment: CDR1 MDHEN and CDR2 SYDVKM. V was clipped by 6 bases and J by 2 bases; unmatched bases: 9. The CDR3 spans 17 residues. CDR3 coding DNA: TGTGCCAGCAGCTGGGGAGGACTAGCGGGACTCACAGATACGCAGTATTTT. Translated, it gives CASSWGGLAGLTDTQYF.

This clonotype was seen many times. This rearrangement joins TRBV27 to TRBJ1-3; possible D gene TRBD1, 5 bases. The germline V gene encodes CDR1 MNHEY and CDR2 SMNVEV (reference sequence). The CDR3 has 15 amino acids. Deletions cut 7 bases from V and 0 bases from J, with 13 bases between. The CDR3 DNA is TGTGCCAGCAATTGGGACGGTTACTCTGGAAACACCATATATTTT. Protein product: CASNWDGYSGNTIYF.

This clonotype was seen repeatedly, ten times or more. The chain combines TRBV28 with TRBJ1-2; D gene ambiguous. The CDR3 consists of 14 residues. V was cut by 1 base and J by 4 bases, with 10 bases left in between. The germline gives CDR1 MDHEN, CDR2 SYDVKM. The CDR3 is CASSLSAVSYGYTF. CDR3 coding DNA: TGTGCCAGCAGTTTATCGGCAGTCTCCTATGGCTACACCTTC.

In its sample, this clonotype was seen many times. This rearrangement joins TRBV7-9 to TRBJ2-7; the D call may be TRBD1 or TRBD2 (5 bases each). Germline lookup yields CDR1 SEHNR and CDR2 FQNEAQ (reference sequence). V gave up 2 bases and J gave up 9 bases, with 11 bases separating them. The CDR3 spans 12 residues. This CDR3 is CASSLSRGVQYF. The DNA for the CDR3 is TGTGCCAGCAGCTTATCAAGGGGAGTGCAGTACTTC.